This T cell receptor beta chain was profiled in a study of CD8 T cells in ankylosing spondylitis. Study-level findings and limits: Reportedly, significant enrichment of disease-linked clones occurred in matched ankylosing spondylitis synovial fluid. Past studies reported some motif variants in reactive arthritis synovial fluid and blood.

As concerns this clonotype: The antigen is undetermined.

Quantitative 5'-RACE was performed with molecular barcodes, and it yielded the TCR beta libraries. In TCRdb, the 5' RACE reads were re-called with MiXCR into one record per CDR3 protein. Among 300,000 to 350,000 distinct CDR3 sequences listed, around 10% were seen once. This CDR3 is 17 amino acids long. The trim removed 5 bases at V and 5 bases at J, leaving 15 bases unmatched. CDR1 and CDR2 from the germline V gene are SEHNR and FQNEAQ (reference sequence). The chain has TRBV7-9 and TRBJ2-3; 8 bases fit TRBD1. The clonotype originates from a female donor with ankylosing spondylitis or in good health (not recorded which). The sequencing input was blood, either unsorted or a sorted T cell fraction (not recorded which). The CDR3 loop reads CASSPPDRVRGGDTQYF. In DNA, the CDR3 is TGTGCCAGCAGCCCCCCGGACAGGGTTCGCGGTGGAGATACGCAGTATTTT.